This T cell receptor (beta chain) was sequenced for a study of regulatory T cells in long-lasting Graves disease. Time point defined: persistent/refractory GD, antithyroid drugs over 5 years with positive TRAb. Generation of the TCR library employed RNA extracted from PBMCs. The V end lost 6 bases, the J end lost 4 bases, and 17 bases lay between the germline ends. This CDR3 comprises 15 residues. In germline, CDR1 is MDHEN, CDR2 SYDVKM. CDR3 regions were amplified by Arm-PCR using iRepertoire HTBI primers to build TCR beta libraries. In TCRdb, the multiplex PCR reads were re-called with MiXCR into one record per CDR3 protein. Here the sample spans fewer than 400,000 distinct CDR3 sequences, 15% to 20% being singletons. As concerns this clonotype: Antigen specificity is unknown.

Study conclusions and caveats: The study found persistent patients shared more public clonotypes (roughly 2,500) than new patients (just over 950). Thyroid tissue went unexamined; only peripheral blood was analyzed. Patients with persistent disease showed a bias toward TRBV28, TRBJ1-2 and TRBJ2-5. Relative to newly diagnosed Graves' patients, persistent ones had lower TCR diversity.

The chain recombines TRBV28 with TRBJ2-3; D is perhaps TRBD1 (6 bases). The receptor comes from a female donor with Graves disease. Here the sequenced sample was peripheral blood mononuclear cells (PBMCs), taken when the disease was refractory, from a patient treated with antithyroid drugs. The CDR3 DNA follows: TGTGCCAGCAGAGCAGGGGTATCAGTTTCAGATACGCAGTATTTT. Protein sequence: CASRAGVSVSDTQYF.